These T cell receptor beta chains were read from a single sample in a study of blood T cell repertoires in COVID-19. Profiling relied on immunoSEQ multiplex PCR, and the TCRdb table lists in-frame clones only, not all of them. This table has about 310,000 clones, about 88% appearing once. The specimen sequenced was peripheral blood. The receptor source for this set is a man in his 70s with acute or convalescent COVID-19. CDR3s include the opening cysteine and the closing phenylalanine or tryptophan. A D gene is named only where the DNA matches it firmly. The size of a clone is reported for some rows only, either as once, few or many, or as a class for expanded clones.

abundance,v_gene,d_gene,j_gene,CDR3nt,CDR3aa
once,TRBV7-2,TRBD1,TRBJ2-7,TGTGCCAGCAGCCATGGGGACAGGGACCGTCACGAGCAGTACTTC,CASSHGDRDRHEQYF
NA,TRBV5-1,NA,TRBJ1-2,TGCGCCAGCAGCTTGGAGGCAGGGTACTATGGCTACACCTTC,CASSLEAGYYGYTF
NA,TRBV2,NA,TRBJ2-5,TGTGCCAGCAGTGATAACAGGGAAGAGACCCAGTACTTC,CASSDNREETQYF
NA,TRBV12-3/TRBV12-4,NA,TRBJ1-2,TGTGCCAGCAGCTATCGGGGGGGCTCTGGCTACACCTTC,CASSYRGGSGYTF
NA,TRBV28,NA,TRBJ1-1,TGTGCCAGCAGTTTCCTTACAGTGAACACTGAAGCTTTCTTT,CASSFLTVNTEAFF
NA,TRBV29-1,NA,TRBJ2-3,TGCAGCGTTGAAGGGGGCAGTTCGAGCGATACGCAGTATTTT,CSVEGGSSSDTQYF
NA,TRBV28,TRBD2,TRBJ2-7,TGTGCCAGCAGTTTTCTCTCGGCGGGGGCCTACGAGCAGTACTTC,CASSFLSAGAYEQYF
NA,TRBV30,NA,TRBJ1-5,TGTGCCTGGAGCTCAGGCTTCGGTCAGCCCCAGCATTTT,CAWSSGFGQPQHF
NA,TRBV28,NA,TRBJ1-2,TGTGCCAGCAGTCGGTATGGCTACACCTTC,CASSRYGYTF
NA,TRBV9,TRBD1,TRBJ1-4,TGTGCCAGCAGCGTAGCAGGGACAGGGAATGAAAAACTGTTTTTT,CASSVAGTGNEKLFF
NA,TRBV28,TRBD2,TRBJ2-3,TGTGCCAGCAGTCTAGCGGGAGTGGAGGCAGATACGCAGTATTTT,CASSLAGVEADTQYF
NA,TRBV20-1,TRBD2,TRBJ2-1,TGCAGTGCCATGAGACTAGCCGAGCAGTTCTTC,CSAMRLAEQFF
once,TRBV5-1,TRBD1,TRBJ2-7,TGCGCCAGCAGCGCGGGACAGGGAACTTACGAGCAGTACTTC,CASSAGQGTYEQYF
NA,TRBV11-3,NA,TRBJ2-2,TGTGCCAGCAGTCTCGGACAGCAGAACACCGGGGAGCTGTTTTTT,CASSLGQQNTGELFF
NA,TRBV7-8,NA,TRBJ1-6,TGTGCCAGCAGCCACAGCAATTCACCCCTCCACTTT,CASSHSNSPLHF